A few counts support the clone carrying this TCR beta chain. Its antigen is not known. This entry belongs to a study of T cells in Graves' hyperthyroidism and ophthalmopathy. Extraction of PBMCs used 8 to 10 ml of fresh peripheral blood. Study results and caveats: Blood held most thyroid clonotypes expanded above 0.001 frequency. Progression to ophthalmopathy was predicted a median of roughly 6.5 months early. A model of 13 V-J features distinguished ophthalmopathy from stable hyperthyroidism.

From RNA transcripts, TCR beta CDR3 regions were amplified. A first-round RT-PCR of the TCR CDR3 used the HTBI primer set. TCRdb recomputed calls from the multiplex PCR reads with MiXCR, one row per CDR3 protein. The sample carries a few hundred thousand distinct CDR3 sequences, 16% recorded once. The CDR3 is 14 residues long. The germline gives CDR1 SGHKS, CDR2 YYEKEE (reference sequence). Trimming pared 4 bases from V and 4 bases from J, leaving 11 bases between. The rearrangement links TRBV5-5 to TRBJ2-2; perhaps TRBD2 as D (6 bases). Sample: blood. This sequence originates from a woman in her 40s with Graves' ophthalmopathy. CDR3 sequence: CASSKEGSTGELFF. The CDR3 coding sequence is TGTGCCAGCAGCAAGGAGGGATCCACCGGGGAGCTGTTTTTT.